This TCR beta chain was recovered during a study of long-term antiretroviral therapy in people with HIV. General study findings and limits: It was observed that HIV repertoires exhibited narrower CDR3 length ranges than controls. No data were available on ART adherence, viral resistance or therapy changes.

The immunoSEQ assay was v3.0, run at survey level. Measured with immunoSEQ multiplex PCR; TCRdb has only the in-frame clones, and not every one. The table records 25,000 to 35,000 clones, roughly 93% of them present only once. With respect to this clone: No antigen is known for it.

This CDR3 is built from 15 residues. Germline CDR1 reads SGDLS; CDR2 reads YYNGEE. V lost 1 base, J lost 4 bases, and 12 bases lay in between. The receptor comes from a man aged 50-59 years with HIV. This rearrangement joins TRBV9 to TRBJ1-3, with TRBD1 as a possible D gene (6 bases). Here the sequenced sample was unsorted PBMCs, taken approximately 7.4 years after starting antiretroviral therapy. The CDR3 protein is CASSVTQGTGNTIYF. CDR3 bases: TGTGCCAGCAGCGTAACACAGGGTACGGGAAACACCATATATTTT.